Presented here are 22 T cell receptor beta chains from one specimen sequenced in a study of T-cell reconstitution after alpha-beta-depleted transplantation in children. Construction of the TCRbeta library involved unique molecular identifiers. TCRdb re-called the PCR reads through MiXCR, storing one row per CDR3 protein. The sample gives hundreds of thousands of distinct CDR3 sequences, more than 9% of which show up once; roughly 2% is in the top ten. Sequencing was performed on PBMCs, taken before TCRalphabeta/CD19-depleted stem cell transplant. All receptors derive from a child aged 2-15 years with inherited bone marrow failure, due to receive a stem cell transplant.

The V gene is TRBV2, the J gene TRBJ1-2, with TRBD1 as a possible D gene (5 bases). The CDR3 length is 19 residues. Germline values: CDR1 SNHLY, CDR2 FYNNEI. The germline V and J ends were trimmed by 0 bases and 2 bases, with 22 bases remaining between them. CDR3 residues: CASSEASGCGTEKNYGYTF. DNA for the CDR3: TGTGCCAGCAGTGAAGCCTCGGGGTGCGGGACGGAGAAGAACTATGGCTACACCTTC.

This clonotype was detected ten times or more. The rearrangement joins TRBV10-3 to TRBJ1-4; a possible D gene is TRBD1 (6 bases). This CDR3 contains 13 residues. V shed 8 bases and J shed 5 bases, with 12 bases lying between them. Germline assignment: CDR1 ENHRY and CDR2 SYGVKD. The CDR3, as DNA: TGTGCCATCCAACAAGGACAGAATGAAAAACTGTTTTTT. Its protein product is CAIQQGQNEKLFF.

This clonotype was observed many times. This sequence joins TRBV29-1 and TRBJ2-7; 8 bases align to TRBD2. CDR1 and CDR2 from the germline V gene are SQVTM and ANQGSEA. The CDR3 loop spans 13 amino acids. The V segment lost 7 bases and the J segment 2 bases; nucleotides outside the gene matches: 7. CDR3 loop: CSAQLAETYEQYF. CDR3 nucleotide sequence: TGCAGCGCTCAACTAGCGGAGACCTACGAGCAGTACTTC.

About this clonotype itself: A much bigger clone sits one base away, suggesting this may be a read error. V gene TRBV7-9 combines with J gene TRBJ2-1; D not resolved. The germline CDR1 and CDR2 sequences are SEHNR and FQNEAQ (reference sequence). V dropped 7 bases and J dropped 5 bases, with 21 bases sitting between them. The CDR3 spans 16 residues. The CDR3: CASTPLGRRDDNEQFF. The CDR3 DNA is TGTGCCAGCACCCCCTTGGGAAGAAGGGATGACAATGAGCAGTTCTTC.

This clonotype was found many times. The genes are TRBV24-1 and TRBJ1-2; 8 bases are a match to TRBD1. Trimming removed 7 bases from V and 8 bases from J; junction bases left unmatched: 14. This CDR3 region has 15 residues. Germline V gene sequence: CDR1 KGHDR, CDR2 SFDVKD. Here the CDR3 DNA reads TGTGCCACCAGCGGAACCGGGACAGGAAGCGGGGGCTACACCTTC. This gives the protein CATSGTGTGSGGYTF.

As concerns this clonotype: A much larger clone is a single base away; this may be a read error. The V call is TRBV20-1, the J call TRBJ2-1; no reliable D call. CDR3 length: 14 residues. Germline CDR1 is DFQATT and CDR2 is SNEGSKA (reference sequence). In DNA, the CDR3 is TGCAGTGCTAGCGGTCGGGTACTCTACAATAAGCAGTTCTTC. It yields the protein CSASGRVLYNKQFF.

This clonotype was picked up a small number of times. The chain employs TRBV25-1 and TRBJ1-6, with D tentatively TRBD1 (6 bases). This CDR3 contains 15 residues. Looked up from germline, CDR1 is MGHDK and CDR2 is SYGVNS. V lost 1 base and J 8 bases, leaving 12 bases between the germline ends. The CDR3 reads CASSELDRTHSPLHF. CDR3 coding DNA: TGTGCCAGCAGTGAATTAGACAGGACTCATTCACCCCTCCACTTT.

This clonotype was counted many times. The CDR3 sequence is CASSQYRVYGYTF. CDR3 DNA: TGTGCCAGCAGTCAATATCGGGTCTATGGCTACACCTTC. The gene calls are TRBV6-1 and TRBJ1-2; D remains unclear. This CDR3 is built from 13 residues. Germline lookup yields CDR1 MNHNS and CDR2 SASEGT. V gave up 5 bases and J gave up 4 bases, with 11 bases separating them.

The sample holds many counts of this clonotype. The J gene is TRBJ2-2, the V gene TRBV9; D may correspond to TRBD1 or TRBD2 (6 bases each). The germline V gene encodes CDR1 SGDLS and CDR2 YYNGEE. Trimming removed 2 bases from V and 7 bases from J, with 15 bases in between. This CDR3 is 15 amino acids long. The CDR3 is CASSVQRGAGGELFF. As DNA, the CDR3 is TGTGCCAGCAGCGTCCAGAGGGGGGCCGGCGGGGAGCTGTTTTTT. Complete variable domain (other parts from reference TRBV9 and TRBJ2-2): DSGVTQTPKHLITATGQRVTLRCSPRSGDLSVYWYQQSLDQGLQFLIQYYNGEERAKGNILERFSAQQFPDLHSELNLSSLELGDSALYFCASSVQRGAGGELFFGEGSRLTVL.

This clonotype has at least ten counts. The chain joins TRBV6-2 or TRBV6-3 to TRBJ2-1; 7 nucleotides match TRBD2. This CDR3 is built from 14 residues. The germline CDR1 and CDR2 sequences are MNHEY and SVGEGT. After removal of 2 bases from V and 4 bases from J, the junction contained 2 bases not matched to a gene. The DNA for the CDR3 is TGTGCCAGCAGTTACGGGGGAGGGTACAATGAGCAGTTCTTC. Amino acids: CASSYGGGYNEQFF.

The genes are TRBV19 and TRBJ2-1; D remains ambiguous. Germline V gene data show CDR1 as LNHDA and CDR2 as SQIVND (reference sequence). V gave up 9 bases and J gave up 8 bases, with 11 bases separating them. The CDR3 contains 11 residues. CDR3 nucleotides: TGTGCCAGCACCAGATGGGATGAGCAGTTCTTC. Amino acids: CASTRWDEQFF.

There are a few counts of this clonotype. V and J are TRBV7-2 and TRBJ2-1, with a tentative D call TRBD2 (5 bases). This CDR3 spans 15 amino acids. V lost 3 bases to trimming and J lost 4 bases, with 13 bases between them. CDR1 and CDR2 from the germline V gene are SGHTA and FQGNSA. CDR3 sequence reads: CASSLQRTIYNEQFF. CDR3 DNA sequence: TGTGCCAGCAGCTTGCAGCGGACCATATACAATGAGCAGTTCTTC.

This clonotype was recorded at least ten times. The rearrangement links TRBV12-3 or TRBV12-4 to TRBJ2-2, with 7 bases aligning to TRBD2. Germline trimming cut 6 bases from V and 1 base from J; bases unmatched to any gene: 5. This CDR3 has 15 residues. CDR3 DNA sequence: TGTGCCAGCAGAAGATTAGCGGGGAACACCGGGGAGCTGTTTTTT. Translated, it gives CASRRLAGNTGELFF.

In this sample, this clonotype turned up many times. The chain recombines TRBV4-3 with TRBJ2-1; D gene unclear. V was trimmed by 0 bases and J by 3 bases, leaving 9 bases between them. Germline V lookup: CDR1 LGHNA, CDR2 YSLEER. This CDR3 has 15 residues. The CDR3 DNA is TGCGCCAGCAGCCAAGAGTTCGTGGGCTACAATGAGCAGTTCTTC. This gives the protein CASSQEFVGYNEQFF.

This clonotype was counted between two and nine times. The V call is TRBV15, the J call TRBJ2-7; no clear D. The CDR3 covers 13 residues. The germline V gene encodes CDR1 LNHNV and CDR2 YYDKDF (reference sequence). The ends were cut back, 3 bases at V and 2 bases at J, with 8 bases in the middle. The DNA for the CDR3 is TGTGCCACCAGCAGCCGGGCTCCCTACGAGCAGTACTTC. Its translation is CATSSRAPYEQYF. Based on the CDR3 plus reference TRBV15 and TRBJ2-7, the full variable domain is DAMVIQNPRYQVTQFGKPVTLSCSQTLNHNVMYWYQQKSSQAPKLLFHYYDKDFNNEADTPDNFQSRRPNTSFCFLDIRSPGLGDTAMYLCATSSRAPYEQYFGPGTRLTVT.

This clonotype was seen repeatedly, ten times or more. V and J are TRBV12-3 or TRBV12-4 and TRBJ2-7; 7 bases align to TRBD1. V dropped 3 bases and J dropped 2; count of bases not matched to a gene: 4. The CDR3 spans 14 residues. CDR3 loop: CASSFIDRAYEQYF. The CDR3 DNA follows: TGTGCCAGCAGTTTTATTGACAGGGCCTACGAGCAGTACTTC.

Regarding this clonotype: It may be a read error: a sequence one base away is much more abundant. The chain joins TRBV5-1 to TRBJ2-7; possibly TRBD1 for D (5 bases). Germline values: CDR1 SGHRS, CDR2 YFSETQ. Between the trimmed V and J ends, which lost 0 bases and 7 bases, there was a span of 17 bases. The CDR3 is made up of 15 amino acids. The CDR3 DNA is TGCGCCAGCAGCTTGGCTCCCGCGGCAGGGCTTGAGCAGTACTTC. Protein product: CASSLAPAAGLEQYF.

This clonotype was seen ten or more times. V is TRBV9 and J is TRBJ2-7, with D possibly TRBD2 on 6 matching bases. Germline V lookup: CDR1 SGDLS, CDR2 YYNGEE. The CDR3 spans 14 residues. The V end lost 4 bases, the J end lost 3 bases, and 14 bases lay between the germline ends. DNA for the CDR3: TGTGCCAGCAGCCCACCGCGGGACGGCTACGAGCAGTACTTC. Translating gives CASSPPRDGYEQYF.

This clonotype was picked up many times. The genes are TRBV5-6 and TRBJ1-5; 8 bases line up with TRBD1. CDR3 length: 13 residues. CDR1 SGHDT and CDR2 YYEEEE come from the germline V gene. With 2 bases clipped from V and 7 bases from J, the junction kept 2 bases outside the gene matches. CDR3 sequence (DNA): TGTGCCAGCAGCTTACAGGGGGACCAGCCCCAGCATTTT. Encoded protein: CASSLQGDQPQHF. Full variable domain (remainder filled in from reference TRBV5-6 and TRBJ1-5): DAGVTQSPTHLIKTRGQQVTLRCSPKSGHDTVSWYQQALGQGPQFIFQYYEEEERQRGNFPDRFSGHQFPNYSSELNVNALLLGDSALYLCASSLQGDQPQHFGDGTRLSIL.

This clonotype was seen only a few times. The chain uses TRBV20-1 and TRBJ1-6; D unresolved. Germline loops: CDR1 DFQATT, CDR2 SNEGSKA (reference sequence). The CDR3 loop spans 17 amino acids. V was clipped by 0 bases and J by 1 base, with 13 bases between them. DNA of the CDR3: TGCAGTGCTAGAGATATCCGGGTGGGATCCTATAATTCACCCCTCCACTTT. Its protein product is CSARDIRVGSYNSPLHF.

This clonotype was counted at least ten times. V is TRBV7-9 and J is TRBJ2-7, with a weak D call TRBD2 (6 bases). The CDR3 is 15 residues long. Per the germline V gene, CDR1 is SEHNR and CDR2 is FQNEAQ (reference sequence). The V gene lost 5 bases and the J gene lost 1 base, with 15 bases spanning the gap. The CDR3: CASSLASGVSYEQYF. For the CDR3, the DNA is TGTGCCAGCAGCCTCGCCTCGGGGGTGTCCTACGAGCAGTACTTC.

The chain employs TRBV27 and TRBJ2-3, with 8 nucleotides matching TRBD2. The CDR3 covers 17 residues. After removal of 3 bases from V and 4 bases from J, the junction contained 12 bases not matched to a gene. CDR1 and CDR2 (germline): MNHEY, SMNVEV (reference sequence). CDR3 nucleotides: TGTGCCAGCAGTTTTAATTGGGGGACTAGTAGGGCAGATACGCAGTATTTT. As protein: CASSFNWGTSRADTQYF.